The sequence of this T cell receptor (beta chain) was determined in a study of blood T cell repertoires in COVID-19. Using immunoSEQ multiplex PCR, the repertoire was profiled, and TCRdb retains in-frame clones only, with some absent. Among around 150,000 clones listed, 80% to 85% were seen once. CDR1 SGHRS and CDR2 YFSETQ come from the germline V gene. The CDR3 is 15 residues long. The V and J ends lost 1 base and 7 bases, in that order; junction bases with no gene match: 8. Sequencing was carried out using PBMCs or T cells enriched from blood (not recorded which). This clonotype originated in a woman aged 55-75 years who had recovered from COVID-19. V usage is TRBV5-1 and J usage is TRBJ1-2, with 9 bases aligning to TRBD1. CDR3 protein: CASSLWGQGEGGYTF. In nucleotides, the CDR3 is TGCGCCAGCAGCTTGTGGGGACAGGGTGAAGGTGGCTACACCTTC.